The 28 T cell receptor beta chains listed next were all sequenced from one sample in a study of response to subunit inactivated influenza vaccine listed by TCRdb under 2018. Libraries were built with RT-PCR. Sequencing was carried out with an Illumina HiSeq 2500. In-frame beta chains were kept once TCRdb had trimmed the public reads at Q25 with fastp and called clones with MiXCR. Every CDR3 protein is listed once, alongside the most common genes and DNA of its rows. The sample contains around 650,000 distinct CDR3 sequences, 15% to 18% of them found a single time. The ten top clones hold 9.5% to 13% of the sample. Material: PBMCs from blood, obtained about 11 days after vaccination. The receptor source for this set is a man aged 45-65 years who received an inactivated influenza vaccine. Donor details come from another sample of the same person, matched by shared clones.

This clonotype was recorded a few times. This chain joins TRBV30 and TRBJ2-1; D gene unclear. The length of the CDR3 is 10 residues. Trimming took 5 bases from V and 8 from J, leaving 7 bases between them. From germline, CDR1 is GTSNPN and CDR2 SVGIG (reference sequence). This chain's CDR3 is CAWAGDEQFF. Written as DNA, the CDR3 is TGTGCCTGGGCTGGCGATGAGCAGTTCTTC.

This sequence joins TRBV19 and TRBJ2-1, with unresolved D. CDR1 and CDR2 from the germline V gene are LNHDA and SQIVND (reference sequence). Trimming removed 11 bases at V and 6 bases at J, with 17 bases between. The CDR3 spans 13 residues. The CDR3 region is CARTPRNSNEQFF. The CDR3 DNA is TGTGCCCGTACTCCTAGAAATTCCAATGAGCAGTTCTTC.

This clonotype was counted between two and nine times. The genes are TRBV27 and TRBJ2-2, with D tentatively TRBD2 (5 bases). This CDR3 has 15 residues. The germline CDR1 and CDR2 sequences are MNHEY and SMNVEV (reference sequence). V lost 5 bases and J lost 5, with 15 bases in between. The CDR3 here is CASSPPSKGTGELFF. CDR3 coding DNA: TGTGCCAGCAGTCCTCCTAGCAAGGGTACCGGGGAGCTGTTTTTT.

The V and J genes are TRBV11-2 and TRBJ1-1, with 8 bases aligning to TRBD1. This CDR3 comprises 15 residues. The ends lost 0 bases at V and 7 bases at J; junction bases unmatched: 7. CDR1 SGHAT and CDR2 FQNNGV come from the germline V gene. CDR3: CASSLEDRVTGEAFF. In DNA, the CDR3 is TGTGCCAGCAGCTTAGAGGACAGGGTAACCGGTGAAGCTTTCTTT.

The V call is TRBV12-3 or TRBV12-4, the J call TRBJ2-7; D possibly matches TRBD1 or TRBD2 (5 bases each). V was shortened by 5 bases and J by 2 bases, with 10 bases between the two germline ends. This CDR3 region has 13 residues. The CDR3 loop reads CASSRDGPYEQYF. In DNA, the CDR3 is TGTGCCAGCAGTCGGGACGGCCCCTACGAGCAGTACTTC.

This clonotype was seen a handful of times. CDR3 residues: CSVEGRTVADTQYF. CDR3 sequence (DNA): TGCAGCGTTGAAGGCCGGACAGTGGCAGATACGCAGTATTTT. The chain recombines TRBV29-1 with TRBJ2-3; D might be TRBD1 (6 bases). CDR3 size: 14 residues. In germline, CDR1 is SQVTM, CDR2 ANQGSEA. Trimming took 1 base from V and 4 from J, leaving 12 bases between them.

This clonotype was found a few times. The CDR3 coding sequence is TGTGCCAGCAGCGGTAGCGAAAGCTCCTACGAGCAGTACTTC. Translating gives CASSGSESSYEQYF. This rearrangement joins TRBV7-2 to TRBJ2-7; tentatively, D is TRBD2 (5 bases). The CDR3 consists of 14 residues. V dropped 5 bases and J dropped 0 bases, with 11 bases sitting between them. The germline V gene encodes CDR1 SGHTA and CDR2 FQGNSA.

V and J are TRBV28 and TRBJ1-5, with D possibly TRBD1 on 5 matching bases. V was shortened by 1 base and J by 0 bases, with 13 bases between the two germline ends. The CDR3 contains 17 residues. Germline values: CDR1 MDHEN, CDR2 SYDVKM. CDR3 coding DNA: TGTGCCAGCAGTTTATTGGTCCGGGGGAATAGCAATCAGCCCCAGCATTTT. Its translation is CASSLLVRGNSNQPQHF. The full variable domain, with the rest looked up from reference TRBV28 and TRBJ1-5, is DVKVTQSSRYLVKRTGEKVFLECVQDMDHENMFWYRQDPGLGLRLIYFSYDVKMKEKGDIPEGYSVSREKKERFSLILESASTNQTSMYLCASSLLVRGNSNQPQHFGDGTRLSIL.

The genes are TRBV5-5 and TRBJ2-7; 8 bases line up with TRBD1. V lost 2 bases to trimming and J lost 4 bases; unmatched junction nucleotides: 8. The CDR3 has 15 residues. The V gene's germline CDR1 is SGHKS and CDR2 YYEKEE (reference sequence). This CDR3 is CASSFSETGVYEQYF. CDR3 sequence (DNA): TGTGCCAGCAGCTTCTCCGAGACAGGGGTTTACGAGCAGTACTTC.

Turning to this clonotype: Since the CDR3 does not end with the conserved phenylalanine or tryptophan, this likely comes from a read error. The chain uses TRBV29-1 and TRBJ2-1, with 7 bases that match TRBD1. The CDR3 has 15 residues. Unmatched junction bases numbered 4, after V lost 2 bases and J lost 0 bases. Germline V gene data show CDR1 as SQVTM and CDR2 as ANQGSEA. The CDR3 DNA sequence: TGCAGCGTTGAAAAGGGGGCGGTCTCCTACAATGAGCAGTTCGTC. Amino acids: CSVEKGAVSYNEQFV.

V is TRBV4-3 and J is TRBJ1-5; unclear D gene. The V and J ends lost 0 bases and 6 bases respectively, with 6 bases between them. Germline V gene lookup returns CDR1 LGHNA and CDR2 YSLEER. The CDR3 has 13 amino acids. CDR3 protein: CASSQELVQPQHF. CDR3 nucleotide sequence: TGCGCCAGCAGCCAAGAGTTAGTTCAGCCCCAGCATTTT.

With respect to this clonotype: This could be a read error, since a much larger clone is one nucleotide away. In DNA form, the CDR3 reads TGTGCCAGCACCTTGGGAACCACAGATACGCAGTCTTTT. Translated: CASTLGTTDTQSF. The rearrangement joins TRBV7-9 to TRBJ2-3; D remains unclear. The CDR3 runs to 13 residues. Germline V gene data show CDR1 as SEHNR and CDR2 as FQNEAQ (reference sequence).

The rearrangement links TRBV7-2 to TRBJ1-5; D unresolved. CDR3 size: 15 residues. Germline values: CDR1 SGHTA, CDR2 FQGNSA. V gave up 1 base and J gave up 0 bases, with 7 bases separating them. In DNA form, the CDR3 reads TGTGCCAGCAGCTTAGGCAGGAGTAGCAATCAGCCCCAGCATTTT. This codes for CASSLGRSSNQPQHF.

This clonotype was detected ten times or more. This chain joins TRBV7-9 and TRBJ2-2; D unresolved. V was shortened by 2 bases and J by 5 bases, with 6 bases between the two germline ends. Germline lookup yields CDR1 SEHNR and CDR2 FQNEAQ (reference sequence). This CDR3 has 13 amino acids. The CDR3 DNA sequence: TGTGCCAGCAGCTTAAAAGGGACCGGGGAGCTGTTTTTT. Its protein product is CASSLKGTGELFF.

V usage is TRBV18 and J usage is TRBJ1-5; possible D gene TRBD1, 6 bases. Trimming removed 2 bases from V and 0 bases from J, with 8 bases in between. This CDR3 has 15 amino acids. In germline, CDR1 is KGHSH, CDR2 LQKENI. The CDR3 DNA reads as TGTGCCAGCTCACCAGGCAGGGGTAGCAATCAGCCCCAGCATTTT. Amino acids: CASSPGRGSNQPQHF.

This clonotype was seen only a few times. This sequence joins TRBV20-1 and TRBJ2-3; 8 bases are shared with TRBD2. The V gene end was trimmed by 3 bases and the J gene end by 5 bases; junction bases not matched to a gene: 7. The CDR3 consists of 14 residues. Germline V gene data show CDR1 as DFQATT and CDR2 as SNEGSKA (reference sequence). The CDR3 here is CSASVLADGDTQYF. As DNA, the CDR3 is TGCAGTGCTAGCGTACTAGCGGATGGAGATACGCAGTATTTT.

This clonotype was detected a few times. V gene TRBV5-1 combines with J gene TRBJ2-3, with 7 bases identical to TRBD2. V lost 0 bases and J lost 2; bases outside the gene matches: 6. The CDR3 totals 16 residues. Germline lookup yields CDR1 SGHRS and CDR2 YFSETQ. The CDR3 DNA follows: TGCGCCAGCAGCTTGGTCGGAGCGGGGACCACAGATACGCAGTATTTT. It yields the protein CASSLVGAGTTDTQYF.

V gene TRBV12-3 or TRBV12-4 combines with J gene TRBJ2-3, with D perhaps matching TRBD1 (6 bases). V was clipped by 0 bases and J by 7 bases, with 8 bases between them. This CDR3 is built from 13 residues. The CDR3 sequence: CASSLAQGNTQYF. The CDR3 DNA sequence: TGTGCCAGCAGTTTAGCGCAGGGGAATACGCAGTATTTT.

This clonotype was observed a few times. This chain uses TRBV28 with TRBJ2-3; maybe TRBD2 (6 bases). The CDR3 consists of 17 residues. Germline V gene sequence: CDR1 MDHEN, CDR2 SYDVKM. The germline V and J ends were trimmed by 3 bases and 4 bases, with 20 bases remaining between them. The CDR3 here is CASSFRHSGPGADTQYF. DNA for the CDR3: TGTGCCAGCAGTTTCCGTCATAGCGGCCCTGGCGCAGATACGCAGTATTTT. The full variable domain, its missing parts supplied by reference TRBV28 and TRBJ2-3, is DVKVTQSSRYLVKRTGEKVFLECVQDMDHENMFWYRQDPGLGLRLIYFSYDVKMKEKGDIPEGYSVSREKKERFSLILESASTNQTSMYLCASSFRHSGPGADTQYFGPGTRLTVL.

The rearrangement joins TRBV18 to TRBJ1-2; no clear D. Trimming left V 8 bases short and J 6 bases short, with 19 bases between. Germline lookup yields CDR1 KGHSH and CDR2 LQKENI. The CDR3 loop spans 14 amino acids. CDR3 sequence (DNA): TGTGCCAGCCAGGAGGGTCGCCAGAGCCATGGCTACACCTTC. Its protein is CASQEGRQSHGYTF. Looking up the rest from reference TRBV18 and TRBJ1-2 gives the full variable domain: NAGVMQNPRHLVRRRGQEARLRCSPMKGHSHVYWYRQLPEEGLKFMVYLQKENIIDESGMPKERFSAEFPKEGPSILRIQQVVRGDSAAYFCASQEGRQSHGYTFGSGTRLTVV.

This clonotype was detected a few times. This chain joins TRBV20-1 and TRBJ1-5, with D perhaps TRBD1 (5 bases). Germline lookup yields CDR1 DFQATT and CDR2 SNEGSKA (reference sequence). The CDR3 consists of 14 residues. The V end lost 4 bases, the J end lost 5 bases, and 15 bases lay between the germline ends. The CDR3 sequence is CSATPGTLDQPQHF. CDR3 nucleotides: TGCAGTGCTACCCCCGGGACTCTAGATCAGCCCCAGCATTTT.

This clonotype was seen more than once but under ten times. The V gene is TRBV27, the J gene TRBJ1-1; maybe TRBD1 (6 bases). The CDR3 runs to 15 residues. Per germline, CDR1 MNHEY and CDR2 SMNVEV (reference sequence). V was cut by 0 bases and J by 7 bases, with 15 bases left in between. The CDR3 loop is CASSLSGNGGFEAFF. The CDR3 DNA is TGTGCCAGCAGTTTATCTGGTAACGGGGGCTTTGAAGCTTTCTTT.

The J gene is TRBJ2-5, the V gene TRBV5-1; a weak D match, TRBD1 (5 bases). The ends were cut back, 2 bases at V and 4 bases at J, with 15 bases in the middle. Germline values: CDR1 SGHRS, CDR2 YFSETQ. The CDR3 runs 15 residues. For the CDR3, the DNA is TGCGCCAGCAGCTTAGCAATCGCAGGGCCAGAGACCCAGTACTTC. This encodes CASSLAIAGPETQYF. Drawing the rest from reference TRBV5-1 and TRBJ2-5, the complete variable domain is KAGVTQTPRYLIKTRGQQVTLSCSPISGHRSVSWYQQTPGQGLQFLFEYFSETQRNKGNFPGRFSGRQFSNSRSEMNVSTLELGDSALYLCASSLAIAGPETQYFGPGTRLLVL.

This clonotype came up a few times. This chain joins TRBV7-2 and TRBJ2-7; no definite D call. Trimming removed 1 base at V and 2 bases at J, with 9 bases between. This CDR3 is 14 amino acids long. Germline V lookup: CDR1 SGHTA, CDR2 FQGNSA. This CDR3 is CASSLGRLAYEQYF. Written as DNA, the CDR3 is TGTGCCAGCAGCTTAGGACGGTTAGCCTACGAGCAGTACTTC.

There are a few counts of this clonotype. This rearrangement joins TRBV6-6 to TRBJ2-1; no clear D. There are 13 residues in the CDR3. From germline, CDR1 is MNHNY and CDR2 SVGAGI (reference sequence). The V gene lost 5 bases and the J gene lost 3 bases, with 8 bases spanning the gap. CDR3 coding DNA: TGTGCCAGCAGTCCACCAAACTACAATGAGCAGTTCTTC. The encoded protein is CASSPPNYNEQFF.

There are a few counts of this clonotype. This chain uses TRBV14 with TRBJ2-7; 9 bases map to TRBD1. V was clipped by 2 bases and J by 3 bases; unmatched bases: 5. The CDR3 contains 15 residues. Germline loops: CDR1 SGHDN, CDR2 FVKESK. The CDR3: CASSQPGQGDYEQYF. The CDR3 nucleotides are TGTGCCAGCAGCCAACCGGGACAGGGTGACTACGAGCAGTACTTC. Full variable domain (missing parts from reference TRBV14 and TRBJ2-7): EAGVTQFPSHSVIEKGQTVTLRCDPISGHDNLYWYRRVMGKEIKFLLHFVKESKQDESGMPNNRFLAERTGGTYSTLKVQPAELEDSGVYFCASSQPGQGDYEQYFGPGTRLTVT.

The chain combines TRBV3-1 with TRBJ2-1; D is perhaps TRBD2 (7 bases). V dropped 3 bases and J dropped 0 bases, with 18 bases sitting between them. The germline V gene has CDR1 LGHDT and CDR2 YNNKEL (reference sequence). This CDR3 spans 18 amino acids. This chain's CDR3 is CASSHVVGGGSSYNEQFF. CDR3 DNA sequence: TGTGCCAGCAGCCACGTGGTTGGGGGGGGCTCCTCCTACAATGAGCAGTTCTTC.

A note on this clonotype: The junction shows a germline mismatch at one end, possibly a read error. The chain is built from TRBV20-1 and TRBJ2-1; TRBD2 agrees at 7 bases. Germline lookup yields CDR1 DFQATT and CDR2 SNEGSKA (reference sequence). This CDR3 comprises 14 residues. CDR3 amino acids: CSAGDGTKYNEQFF. CDR3 in DNA: TGCAGTGCTGGAGACGGGACTAAATACAATGAGCAGTTCTTC.